This T cell receptor (beta chain) was sequenced during a study of T and B cells in COVID-19 patients. TRB rearrangements were amplified by multiplex PCR with BIOMED2 TRB-A/B primers. MiXCR, applied by TCRdb to the multiplex PCR reads, yields one record per CDR3 protein. The table lists 8,000 to 10,000 distinct CDR3 sequences, around 27% of them singletons. By proportion, this clonotype is medium-sized (0.01 to 0.1%). V dropped 8 bases and J dropped 6; count of bases not matched to a gene: 15. Germline CDR1 is LNHDA and CDR2 is SQIVND (reference sequence). The CDR3 consists of 17 residues. Each TRB amplification used roughly 240-550 ng of genomic DNA from blood.

V and J are TRBV19 and TRBJ2-1, with TRBD2 identical over 11 bases. The sequence came from a human donor who had recovered from COVID-19. What was sequenced was blood. The CDR3 DNA follows: TGTGCCAGTCGCCCGGGACTAGCGGCACCTTCGTTCAATGAGCAGTTCTTC. Residues: CASRPGLAAPSFNEQFF.